A selection of T cell receptor beta chains follows, all from one sample in a study of response to subunit inactivated influenza vaccine. TCRdb itself ran the RT-PCR reads through MiXCR, one entry per CDR3 protein. The repertoire holds around 750,000 distinct CDR3 sequences, with approximately 21% as singletons. Sequenced material: PBMCs from blood, taken 5 to 6 days after vaccination. The origin of the receptors is a man aged 45-65 years who received an inactivated influenza vaccine. Both conserved end residues are part of each CDR3. The D gene is left open where the match is weak. Clone size is given for some rows only: seen once, a few or many times, or a class if the clone is expanded.

cdr3_nt: TGTGCCACCAGCAGGTACAGCGCTAACTATGGCTACACCTTC
cdr3_aa: CATSRYSANYGYTF
d_call: -
v_call: TRBV15
j_call: TRBJ1-2
cdr3_length: 14
clone_size: few

cdr3_nt: TGTGCCAGCAGAATCACAGACTCCTACGAGCAGTACTTC
cdr3_aa: CASRITDSYEQYF
d_call: -
v_call: TRBV6-1
j_call: TRBJ2-7
cdr3_length: 13
clone_size: -

cdr3_nt: TGTGCCAGCATGACGGCTAGCGCCACCGGGGAGCTGTTTTTT
cdr3_aa: CASMTASATGELFF
d_call: -
v_call: TRBV12-3/TRBV12-4
j_call: TRBJ2-2
cdr3_length: 14
clone_size: -

cdr3_nt: TGTGCCAGCAGCCATAGCGGCAGGTACCAAGAGACCCAGTACTTC
cdr3_aa: CASSHSGRYQETQYF
d_call: -
v_call: TRBV3-1
j_call: TRBJ2-5
cdr3_length: 15
clone_size: -

cdr3_nt: TGCGCCAGCAGCCAAGGACGCCCGGCCGTCTCTGGAAACACCATATATTTT
cdr3_aa: CASSQGRPAVSGNTIYF
d_call: -
v_call: TRBV4-1
j_call: TRBJ1-3
cdr3_length: 17
clone_size: -

cdr3_nt: TGTGCCAGCAGTAAGGGACAGGGGACCAGCGAGCAGTACTTC
cdr3_aa: CASSKGQGTSEQYF
d_call: TRBD1
v_call: TRBV12-3/TRBV12-4
j_call: TRBJ2-7
cdr3_length: 14
clone_size: few

cdr3_nt: TGTGCCAGCAGTTTAATCCCGGGACTAGCCAATGAGCAGTTCTTC
cdr3_aa: CASSLIPGLANEQFF
d_call: TRBD2
v_call: TRBV12-3/TRBV12-4
j_call: TRBJ2-1
cdr3_length: 15
clone_size: -

cdr3_nt: TGTGCCAGCAGTATACAGCAGAGCTCCTACAATGAGCAGTTCTTC
cdr3_aa: CASSIQQSSYNEQFF
d_call: -
v_call: TRBV7-2
j_call: TRBJ2-1
cdr3_length: 15
clone_size: -

cdr3_nt: TGCGCCAGCAGCCAAATACCGGGACAGAAGAACACTGAAGCTTTCTTT
cdr3_aa: CASSQIPGQKNTEAFF
d_call: TRBD1
v_call: TRBV4-1
j_call: TRBJ1-1
cdr3_length: 16
clone_size: many

cdr3_nt: TGTGCCAGCAGCTTGCACCGGGATAACTACGAGCAGTACTTC
cdr3_aa: CASSLHRDNYEQYF
d_call: -
v_call: TRBV7-8
j_call: TRBJ2-7
cdr3_length: 14
clone_size: -

cdr3_nt: TGTGCCAGCAGCGTGATGACCGGGACAGGTTACGAGCAGTACTTC
cdr3_aa: CASSVMTGTGYEQYF
d_call: TRBD1
v_call: TRBV11-2
j_call: TRBJ2-7
cdr3_length: 15
clone_size: -

cdr3_nt: TGTGCCAGCAGTCTAACAGGGAATTCACCCCTCCACTTT
cdr3_aa: CASSLTGNSPLHF
d_call: -
v_call: TRBV12-3/TRBV12-4
j_call: TRBJ1-6
cdr3_length: 13
clone_size: many

cdr3_nt: TGTGCCAGCAGCACTCGACTTTACTCCTACAATGAGCAGTTCTTC
cdr3_aa: CASSTRLYSYNEQFF
d_call: -
v_call: TRBV11-2
j_call: TRBJ2-1
cdr3_length: 15
clone_size: -

cdr3_nt: TGTGCCAGCAGTGAAATCCCAGGGCCCAACGAGCAGTACTTC
cdr3_aa: CASSEIPGPNEQYF
d_call: -
v_call: TRBV2
j_call: TRBJ2-7
cdr3_length: 14
clone_size: few

cdr3_nt: TGCAGTGCAGGACATAGCGGTAGCACAGATACGCAGTATTTT
cdr3_aa: CSAGHSGSTDTQYF
d_call: -
v_call: TRBV20-1
j_call: TRBJ2-3
cdr3_length: 14
clone_size: -

cdr3_nt: TGTGCCAGCAGTCACGGGGGGGGACAGCCCCAGCATTTT
cdr3_aa: CASSHGGGQPQHF
d_call: -
v_call: TRBV12-3/TRBV12-4
j_call: TRBJ1-5
cdr3_length: 13
clone_size: few

cdr3_nt: TGCGCCAGCAGCCCGAACTTCAGGGGTAGCGGACTCTACAATGAGCAGTTCTTC
cdr3_aa: CASSPNFRGSGLYNEQFF
d_call: -
v_call: TRBV5-1
j_call: TRBJ2-1
cdr3_length: 18
clone_size: few

cdr3_nt: TGTGCCAGCAGCACCGGGACTAGCGGAATACAAGAGACCCAGTACTTC
cdr3_aa: CASSTGTSGIQETQYF
d_call: TRBD2
v_call: TRBV7-9
j_call: TRBJ2-5
cdr3_length: 16
clone_size: few

cdr3_nt: TGCAGTGCTAGATCTTTCCAGACGGATACGCAGTATTTT
cdr3_aa: CSARSFQTDTQYF
d_call: -
v_call: TRBV20-1
j_call: TRBJ2-3
cdr3_length: 13
clone_size: few

cdr3_nt: TGTGCCGCCGGCAGGGGGAACGAGCAGTACTTC
cdr3_aa: CAAGRGNEQYF
d_call: TRBD1
v_call: TRBV10-3
j_call: TRBJ2-7
cdr3_length: 11
clone_size: few

cdr3_nt: TGCAGTGCTACCCGACCGGGAGCGGACAATGAGCAGTTCTTC
cdr3_aa: CSATRPGADNEQFF
d_call: -
v_call: TRBV20-1
j_call: TRBJ2-1
cdr3_length: 14
clone_size: few

cdr3_nt: TGTGCCAGCAGCTCGTACAGGGGGCGTTCGGATTCACCCCTCCACTTT
cdr3_aa: CASSSYRGRSDSPLHF
d_call: TRBD1
v_call: TRBV3-1
j_call: TRBJ1-6
cdr3_length: 16
clone_size: -

cdr3_nt: TGCAGTGCTACCAGACTAGCGGGAGTCACAGATACGCAGTATTTT
cdr3_aa: CSATRLAGVTDTQYF
d_call: TRBD2
v_call: TRBV20-1
j_call: TRBJ2-3
cdr3_length: 15
clone_size: -

cdr3_nt: TGTGCCAGCAGTTCCTTGATAGCGGGCTCCTACAATGAGCAGTTCTTC
cdr3_aa: CASSSLIAGSYNEQFF
d_call: TRBD2
v_call: TRBV28
j_call: TRBJ2-1
cdr3_length: 16
clone_size: once

cdr3_nt: TGTGCCAGCAGACCGGGACTAGCGGGAGTTTTTAGCACAGATACGCAGTATTTT
cdr3_aa: CASRPGLAGVFSTDTQYF
d_call: TRBD2
v_call: TRBV6-1
j_call: TRBJ2-3
cdr3_length: 18
clone_size: -

cdr3_nt: TGTGCCAGCAGCTTAGCCGCCCGGGCAGGGAATTCACCCCTCCACTTT
cdr3_aa: CASSLAARAGNSPLHF
d_call: -
v_call: TRBV7-2
j_call: TRBJ1-6
cdr3_length: 16
clone_size: -

cdr3_nt: TGTGCCAGCAGTTTTCCAGGGGCCACAGATACGCAGTATTTT
cdr3_aa: CASSFPGATDTQYF
d_call: -
v_call: TRBV12-3/TRBV12-4
j_call: TRBJ2-3
cdr3_length: 14
clone_size: -

cdr3_nt: TGTGCCGGCACTACTCCAGGGGTTGGGGCCAACGTCCTGACTTTC
cdr3_aa: CAGTTPGVGANVLTF
d_call: -
v_call: TRBV11-2
j_call: TRBJ2-6
cdr3_length: 15
clone_size: -

cdr3_nt: TGTGCCAGCAGCCGGGGGGCAAAAGAGACCCAGTACTTC
cdr3_aa: CASSRGAKETQYF
d_call: -
v_call: TRBV7-2
j_call: TRBJ2-5
cdr3_length: 13
clone_size: -

cdr3_nt: TGTGCCAGTCAGGGCTATAATTCACCCCTCCACTTT
cdr3_aa: CASQGYNSPLHF
d_call: -
v_call: TRBV6-5
j_call: TRBJ1-6
cdr3_length: 12
clone_size: few

cdr3_nt: TGTGCCAGCAAGAGAGGACAGCAATCCTACGAGCAGTACTTC
cdr3_aa: CASKRGQQSYEQYF
d_call: -
v_call: TRBV6-1
j_call: TRBJ2-7
cdr3_length: 14
clone_size: few

cdr3_nt: TGTGCCAGCACTGGGGTTCGGACCGGGGAGCTGTTTTTT
cdr3_aa: CASTGVRTGELFF
d_call: -
v_call: TRBV9
j_call: TRBJ2-2
cdr3_length: 13
clone_size: many

cdr3_nt: TGTGCCAGCAGTGAGGAAGAGGGGGCCACTGAAGCTTTCTTT
cdr3_aa: CASSEEEGATEAFF
d_call: TRBD1
v_call: TRBV6-4
j_call: TRBJ1-1
cdr3_length: 14
clone_size: -

cdr3_nt: TGTGCCAGCCGGAAGACAGGGACGGGGGATGAGCAGTTCTTC
cdr3_aa: CASRKTGTGDEQFF
d_call: -
v_call: TRBV7-2
j_call: TRBJ2-1
cdr3_length: 14
clone_size: -

cdr3_nt: TGCGCCAGCAGTGGAACTTACAAAGAGACCCAGTACTTC
cdr3_aa: CASSGTYKETQYF
d_call: -
v_call: TRBV10-2
j_call: TRBJ2-5
cdr3_length: 13
clone_size: -

cdr3_nt: TGTGCCATCACCCATAGGACGGGATTAACAGATACGCAGTATTTT
cdr3_aa: CAITHRTGLTDTQYF
d_call: -
v_call: TRBV28
j_call: TRBJ2-3
cdr3_length: 15
clone_size: few

cdr3_nt: TGTGCCAGCAGTACACCGGGACTAAACACCGGGGAGCTGTTTTTT
cdr3_aa: CASSTPGLNTGELFF
d_call: TRBD2
v_call: TRBV7-9
j_call: TRBJ2-2
cdr3_length: 15
clone_size: -

cdr3_nt: TGTGCCAGCAGCCCCCAAGTATCGCGGACTGAAGCTTTCTTT
cdr3_aa: CASSPQVSRTEAFF
d_call: -
v_call: TRBV16
j_call: TRBJ1-1
cdr3_length: 14
clone_size: once

cdr3_nt: TGTGCCAGCAGGCAAAACAGGGGGCACCCCGGGGAGCTGTTTTTT
cdr3_aa: CASRQNRGHPGELFF
d_call: TRBD1
v_call: TRBV7-2
j_call: TRBJ2-2
cdr3_length: 15
clone_size: -

cdr3_nt: TGTGCCAGCAGCTTAGGGGGGAAGGGGACTGAAAAACTGTTTTTT
cdr3_aa: CASSLGGKGTEKLFF
d_call: -
v_call: TRBV7-2
j_call: TRBJ1-4
cdr3_length: 15
clone_size: few

cdr3_nt: TGTGCCAGCAGCTCCGGCGGGACTAGGGAGCTAAATGAGCAGTTCTTC
cdr3_aa: CASSSGGTRELNEQFF
d_call: TRBD2
v_call: TRBV7-3
j_call: TRBJ2-1
cdr3_length: 16
clone_size: -

cdr3_nt: TGCGCCAGCAGCCGACCAGGGACTAGCGGGGGGGGCGATACGCAGTATTTT
cdr3_aa: CASSRPGTSGGGDTQYF
d_call: TRBD2
v_call: TRBV4-1
j_call: TRBJ2-3
cdr3_length: 17
clone_size: -

cdr3_nt: TGTGCCATCGAGACGTACACCGGGGAGCTGTTTTTT
cdr3_aa: CAIETYTGELFF
d_call: -
v_call: TRBV10-3
j_call: TRBJ2-2
cdr3_length: 12
clone_size: -

cdr3_nt: TGTGCCAGCAGTTACTCGAGACAGGGGCTTGGTGGCTACACCTTC
cdr3_aa: CASSYSRQGLGGYTF
d_call: TRBD1
v_call: TRBV6-2/TRBV6-3
j_call: TRBJ1-2
cdr3_length: 15
clone_size: -

cdr3_nt: TGTGCCAGCAGCTTGGGGAGGGGGACATATAATTCACCCCTCCACTTT
cdr3_aa: CASSLGRGTYNSPLHF
d_call: -
v_call: TRBV5-6
j_call: TRBJ1-6
cdr3_length: 16
clone_size: few

cdr3_nt: TGTGCCAGCAGCCGGACAGGGATCAACAATGAGCAGTTCTTC
cdr3_aa: CASSRTGINNEQFF
d_call: TRBD1
v_call: TRBV9
j_call: TRBJ2-1
cdr3_length: 14
clone_size: -